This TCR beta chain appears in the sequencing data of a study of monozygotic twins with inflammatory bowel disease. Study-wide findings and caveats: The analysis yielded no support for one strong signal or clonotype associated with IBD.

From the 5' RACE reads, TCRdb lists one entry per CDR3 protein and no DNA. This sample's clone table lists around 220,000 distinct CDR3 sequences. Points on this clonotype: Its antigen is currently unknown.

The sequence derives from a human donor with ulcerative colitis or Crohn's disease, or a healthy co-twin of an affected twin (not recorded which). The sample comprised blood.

The CDR3 loop is CASRMGQGDTEAFF. J is TRBJ1-1 and V is TRBV7-8; the D gene TCRdb calls, TRBD1, cannot be checked with no DNA. Germline-derived CDR1 and CDR2 are SGHVS and FQNEAQ. The CDR3 extends over 14 amino acids.